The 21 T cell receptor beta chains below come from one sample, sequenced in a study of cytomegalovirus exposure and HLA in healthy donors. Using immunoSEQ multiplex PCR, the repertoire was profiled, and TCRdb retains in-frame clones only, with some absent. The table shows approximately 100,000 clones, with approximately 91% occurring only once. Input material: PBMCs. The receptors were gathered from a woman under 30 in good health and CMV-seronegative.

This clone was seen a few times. The DNA for the CDR3 is TGTGCCAGCAGCGTAGGCACCGGGATGTCCTACGAGCAGTACTTC. This sequence encodes CASSVGTGMSYEQYF. The chain carries TRBV5-6 and TRBJ2-7; D is perhaps TRBD2 (5 bases). This CDR3 contains 15 residues. Trimming pared 4 bases from V and 1 base from J, leaving 15 bases between. Germline CDR1 SGHDT, CDR2 YYEEEE.

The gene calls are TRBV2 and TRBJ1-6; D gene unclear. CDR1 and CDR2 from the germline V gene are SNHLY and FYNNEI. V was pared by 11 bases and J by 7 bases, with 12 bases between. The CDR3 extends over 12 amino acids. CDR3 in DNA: TGTGCCCTCGGGGAGGACAATTCACCCCTCCACTTT. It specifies CALGEDNSPLHF.

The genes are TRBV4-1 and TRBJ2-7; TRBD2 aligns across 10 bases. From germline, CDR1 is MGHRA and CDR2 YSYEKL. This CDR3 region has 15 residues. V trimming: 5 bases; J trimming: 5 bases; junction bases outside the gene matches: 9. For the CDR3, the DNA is TGCGCCAGCAGCTTCATAGCGGGAGGAGGCAACGAGCAGTACTTC. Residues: CASSFIAGGGNEQYF.

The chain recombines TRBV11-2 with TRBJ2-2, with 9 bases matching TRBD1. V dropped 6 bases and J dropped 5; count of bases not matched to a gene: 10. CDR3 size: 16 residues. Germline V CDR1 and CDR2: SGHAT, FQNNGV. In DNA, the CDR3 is TGTGCCAGCAGATCCCACACAGGGGGCATAACCGGGGAGCTGTTTTTT. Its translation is CASRSHTGGITGELFF.

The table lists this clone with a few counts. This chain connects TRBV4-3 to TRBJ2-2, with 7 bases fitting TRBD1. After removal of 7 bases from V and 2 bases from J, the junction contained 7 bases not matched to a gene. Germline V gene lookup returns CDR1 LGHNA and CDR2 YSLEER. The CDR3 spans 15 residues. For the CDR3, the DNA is TGCGCCAGCACCGCAACAGGGGAAAACACCGGGGAGCTGTTTTTT. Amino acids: CASTATGENTGELFF.

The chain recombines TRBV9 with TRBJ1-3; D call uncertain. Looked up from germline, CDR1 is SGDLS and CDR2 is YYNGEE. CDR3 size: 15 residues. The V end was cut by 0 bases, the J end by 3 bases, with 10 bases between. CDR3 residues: CASSVDPGGGNTIYF. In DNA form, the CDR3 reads TGTGCCAGCAGCGTAGACCCGGGAGGTGGAAACACCATATATTTT.

This CDR3 is CASSLTKQDEQYF. CDR3 in DNA: TGTGCCAGCAGCTTAACCAAACAGGACGAGCAGTACTTC. The chain uses TRBV7-3 and TRBJ2-7; tentative D call: TRBD1 (5 bases). Looked up from germline, CDR1 is SGHTA and CDR2 is FQGTGA. Deletions cut 0 bases from V and 5 bases from J, with 8 bases between. The CDR3 consists of 13 residues. The full variable domain, its missing parts supplied by reference TRBV7-3 and TRBJ2-7, is GAGVSQTPSNKVTEKGKYVELRCDPISGHTALYWYRQSLGQGPEFLIYFQGTGAADDSGLPNDRFFAVRPEGSVSTLKIQRTERGDSAVYLCASSLTKQDEQYFGPGTRLTVT.

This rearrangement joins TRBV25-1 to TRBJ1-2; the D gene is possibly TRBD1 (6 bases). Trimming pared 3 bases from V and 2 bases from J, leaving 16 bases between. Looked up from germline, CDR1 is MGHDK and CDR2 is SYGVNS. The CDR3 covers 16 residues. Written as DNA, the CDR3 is TGTGCCAGCAGTGAGGGGCCAGGGGCCCTAAACTATGGCTACACCTTC. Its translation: CASSEGPGALNYGYTF.

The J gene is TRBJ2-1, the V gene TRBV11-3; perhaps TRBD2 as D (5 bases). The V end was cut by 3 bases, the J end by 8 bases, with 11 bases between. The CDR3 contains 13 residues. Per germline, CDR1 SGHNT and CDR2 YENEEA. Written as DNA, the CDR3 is TGTGCCAGCAGCTTCCCGGGGATAGATGAGCAGTTCTTC. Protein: CASSFPGIDEQFF.

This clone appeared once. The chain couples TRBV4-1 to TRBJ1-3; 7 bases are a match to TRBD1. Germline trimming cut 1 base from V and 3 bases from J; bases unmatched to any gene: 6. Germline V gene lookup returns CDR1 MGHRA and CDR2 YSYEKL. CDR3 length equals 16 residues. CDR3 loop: CASSQGPGQSGNTIYF. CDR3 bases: TGCGCCAGCAGCCAAGGACCGGGACAGAGTGGAAACACCATATATTTT.

The CDR3 is CSVVRVYGYTF. The CDR3 DNA reads TGCAGCGTTGTCAGGGTCTATGGCTACACCTTC. This rearrangement joins TRBV29-1 to TRBJ1-2; tentatively, D is TRBD1 (5 bases). CDR3 size: 11 residues. Germline V gene sequence: CDR1 SQVTM, CDR2 ANQGSEA. V lost 4 bases to trimming and J lost 4 bases, with 7 bases between them. The full variable domain, its missing parts supplied by reference TRBV29-1 and TRBJ1-2, is SAVISQKPSRDICQRGTSLTIQCQVDSQVTMMFWYRQQPGQSLTLIATANQGSEATYESGFVIDKFPISRPNLTFSTLTVSNMSPEDSSIYLCSVVRVYGYTFGSGTRLTVV.

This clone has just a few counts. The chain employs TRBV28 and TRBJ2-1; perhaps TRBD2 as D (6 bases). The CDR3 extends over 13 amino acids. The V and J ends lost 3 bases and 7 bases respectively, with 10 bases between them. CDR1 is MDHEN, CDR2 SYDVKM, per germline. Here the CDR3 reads CASSLGRTNEQFF. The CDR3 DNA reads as TGTGCCAGCAGTTTGGGGAGGACTAATGAGCAGTTCTTC. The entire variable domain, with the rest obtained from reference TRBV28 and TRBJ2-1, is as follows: DVKVTQSSRYLVKRTGEKVFLECVQDMDHENMFWYRQDPGLGLRLIYFSYDVKMKEKGDIPEGYSVSREKKERFSLILESASTNQTSMYLCASSLGRTNEQFFGPGTRLTVL.

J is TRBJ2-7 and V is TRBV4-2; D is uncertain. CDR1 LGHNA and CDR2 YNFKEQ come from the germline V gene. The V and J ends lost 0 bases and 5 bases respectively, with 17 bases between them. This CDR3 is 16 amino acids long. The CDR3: CASSQEKDPRLHEQYF. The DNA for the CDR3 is TGTGCCAGCAGCCAAGAGAAGGATCCCAGGCTGCACGAGCAGTACTTC.

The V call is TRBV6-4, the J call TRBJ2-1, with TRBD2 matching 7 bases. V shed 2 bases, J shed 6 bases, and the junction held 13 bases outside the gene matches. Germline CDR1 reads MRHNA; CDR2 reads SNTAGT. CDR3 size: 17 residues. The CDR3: CASSDRLPGGKINEQFF. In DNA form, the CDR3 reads TGTGCCAGCAGTGACCGTCTGCCGGGGGGTAAGATCAATGAGCAGTTCTTC.

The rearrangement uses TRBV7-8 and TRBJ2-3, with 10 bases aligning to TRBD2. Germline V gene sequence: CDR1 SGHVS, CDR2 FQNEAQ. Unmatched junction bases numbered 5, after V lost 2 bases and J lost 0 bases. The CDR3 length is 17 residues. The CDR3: CASSLTRTSGSTDTQYF. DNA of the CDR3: TGTGCCAGCAGCTTAACCCGGACTAGCGGTAGCACAGATACGCAGTATTTT.

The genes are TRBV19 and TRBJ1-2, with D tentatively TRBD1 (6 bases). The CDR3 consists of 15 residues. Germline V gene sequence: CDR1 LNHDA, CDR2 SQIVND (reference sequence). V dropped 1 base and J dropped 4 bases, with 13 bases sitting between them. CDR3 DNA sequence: TGTGCCAGTAGTATAGTTCGGCAAGGGGGCTATGGCTACACCTTC. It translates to CASSIVRQGGYGYTF.

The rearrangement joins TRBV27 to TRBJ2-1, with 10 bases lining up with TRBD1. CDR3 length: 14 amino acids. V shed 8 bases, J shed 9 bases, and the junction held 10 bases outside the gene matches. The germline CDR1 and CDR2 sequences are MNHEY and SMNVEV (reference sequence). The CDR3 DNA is TGTGCCAGCTTGAGGGACAGGGGCATTGGTGAGCAGTTCTTC. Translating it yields CASLRDRGIGEQFF.

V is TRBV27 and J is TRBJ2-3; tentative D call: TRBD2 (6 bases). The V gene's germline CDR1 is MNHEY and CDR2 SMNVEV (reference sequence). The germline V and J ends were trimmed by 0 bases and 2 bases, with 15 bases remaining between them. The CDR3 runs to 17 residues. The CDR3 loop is CASSLSAIAAFTDTQYF. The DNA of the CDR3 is TGTGCCAGCAGTTTATCGGCGATAGCGGCCTTCACAGATACGCAGTATTTT.

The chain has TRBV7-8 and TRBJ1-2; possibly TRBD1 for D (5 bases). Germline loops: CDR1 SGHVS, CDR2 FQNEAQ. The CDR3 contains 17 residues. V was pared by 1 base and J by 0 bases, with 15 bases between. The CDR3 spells CASSLVVGGETNYGYTF. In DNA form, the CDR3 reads TGTGCCAGCAGCTTAGTGGTCGGAGGGGAAACTAACTATGGCTACACCTTC.

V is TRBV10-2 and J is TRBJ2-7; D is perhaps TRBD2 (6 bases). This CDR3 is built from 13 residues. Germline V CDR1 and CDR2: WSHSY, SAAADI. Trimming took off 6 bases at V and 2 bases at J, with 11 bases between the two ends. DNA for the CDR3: TGCGCCAGCAGATCCGGGACTGCCTACGAGCAGTACTTC. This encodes CASRSGTAYEQYF.

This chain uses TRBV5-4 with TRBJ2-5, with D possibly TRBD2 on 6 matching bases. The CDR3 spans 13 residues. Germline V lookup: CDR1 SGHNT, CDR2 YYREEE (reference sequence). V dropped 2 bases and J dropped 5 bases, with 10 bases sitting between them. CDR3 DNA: TGTGCCAGCAGCTTAAATGGGGGGGAGACCCAGTACTTC. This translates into CASSLNGGETQYF.